This TCR beta chain was sequenced for a study of graft-versus-host responses after intestinal transplantation. The overall study: Recipients were given multivisceral, liver-intestinal, or isolated intestinal transplants. Induction with anti-thymocyte globulin, then tacrolimus and steroids for roughly three years, was given to all recipients. The study, taken as a whole, reports: GvH clone levels peaked in circulation, and this peak was associated with early post-transplant HvG declines. GvH clones were found in recipient marrow; some appeared first in ileum or blood.

Profiled with immunoSEQ multiplex PCR; TCRdb holds only in-frame clones, not every one. Altogether roughly 98,000 clones are present, 90% to 95% being singletons, with the ten largest covering less than 1.5%. Regarding this clone: The antigen is unknown.

The CDR3 is 16 amino acids. Germline loops: CDR1 SGHVS, CDR2 FNYEAQ. V was pared by 2 bases and J by 1 base, with 7 bases of the junction left unmatched. The sequence was collected from a human donor who was the organ donor for an intestinal transplant. Sequencing was performed on unstimulated CD8+ T cells sorted from spleen or lymph node cells, taken before transplant. The chain joins TRBV7-6 to TRBJ1-1; 7 bases agree with TRBD1. CDR3 DNA: TGTGCCAGCAGCTTAAGAGGGGGCGCGGGGAACACTGAAGCTTTCTTT. Protein: CASSLRGGAGNTEAFF.